This section outlines one T cell receptor beta chain sequence together with its context. What it recognizes is unknown. TCRdb re-analysed the 5' RACE reads in MiXCR, keeping a single row per CDR3 protein. The sample includes hundreds of thousands of distinct CDR3 sequences, 11% of them seen just once. This entry comes from a study of T cells after yellow fever vaccination. The study, taken as a whole, reports: Highly abundant clonotypes carried over from the bulk population could end up in FACS-sorted repertoires as contaminants.

With 4 bases clipped from V and 3 bases from J, the junction kept 9 bases outside the gene matches. Germline CDR1 is SGHNT and CDR2 is YYREEE (reference sequence). The CDR3 runs to 15 residues. The input for sequencing was PBMCs, taken on the day of the first yellow fever vaccination. This TCR was recovered from a young man who received the YFV17D yellow fever vaccine. The chain joins TRBV5-4 to TRBJ2-7, with 8 bases fitting TRBD1. CDR3 nucleotide sequence: TGTGCCAGCAGCCTAGGACAGGGAAATTTCTACGAGCAGTACTTC. Amino acid sequence: CASSLGQGNFYEQYF.